These T cell receptor beta chains were read from a single sample in a study of technical replicates of blood from several donors. Using immunoSEQ multiplex PCR, the repertoire was profiled, and TCRdb retains in-frame clones only, with some absent. The sample carries more than 65,000 clones, around 97% recorded once. The material sequenced was T cells isolated from PBMCs. These receptors came from a human donor in good health. The CDR3 runs from the conserved cysteine through the conserved F or W. A D gene is named only where the DNA matches it firmly. The size of a clone is reported for some rows only, either as once, few or many, or as a class for expanded clones.

len	v_gene	abundance	j_gene	d_gene	CDR3aa	CDR3nt
13	TRBV4-3	-	TRBJ2-1	-	CASSQLEGNEQFF	TGCGCCAGCAGCCAATTGGAGGGCAATGAGCAGTTCTTC
14	TRBV29-1	-	TRBJ1-4	-	CSALDGGWREKLFF	TGCAGCGCCCTAGATGGGGGGTGGCGGGAAAAACTGTTTTTT
12	TRBV19	-	TRBJ2-5	TRBD1	CASSPGQGPQYF	TGTGCCAGTAGTCCGGGACAGGGGCCCCAGTACTTC
13	TRBV6-1	-	TRBJ1-1	TRBD1	CSVPGQMNTEAFF	TGTTCAGTACCGGGACAGATGAACACTGAAGCTTTCTTT
13	TRBV19	-	TRBJ2-2	-	CASSIGGSGELFF	TGTGCCAGTAGTATTGGAGGGTCCGGGGAGCTGTTTTTT
15	TRBV19	-	TRBJ2-7	-	CASSIDYRTLSEQYF	TGTGCCAGTAGTATAGATTACAGGACCCTAAGCGAGCAGTACTTC
15	TRBV14	-	TRBJ2-3	TRBD1	CASSQRDRGRYTQYF	TGTGCCAGCAGCCAAAGGGACAGGGGGCGATATACGCAGTATTTT
16	TRBV6-5	-	TRBJ2-1	-	CASSYTGLTRYNEQFF	TGTGCCAGCAGTTACACCGGACTAACCCGTTACAATGAGCAGTTCTTC
15	TRBV14	-	TRBJ1-2	TRBD1	CASSQAGGTPHGYTF	TGTGCCAGCAGCCAAGCAGGGGGCACGCCCCATGGCTACACCTTC
15	TRBV19	once	TRBJ2-1	-	CASSILGTLYNEQFF	TGTGCCAGTAGTATCTTGGGGACTCTCTACAATGAGCAGTTCTTC